These 11 T cell receptor beta chains were all obtained from the same sample, sequenced in a study of Graves' ophthalmopathy and Graves' hyperthyroidism. Researchers took RNA transcripts and amplified TCR beta CDR3 regions from them. After a first-round RT-PCR with HTBI primers, a second-round multiplex PCR was run. TCRdb re-analysed the multiplex PCR reads in MiXCR, keeping a single row per CDR3 protein. Here the sample spans roughly 480,000 distinct CDR3 sequences, 14% being singletons. The sequenced sample consisted of blood. Receptors were obtained from a woman in her thirties with Graves' ophthalmopathy.

This clonotype appeared many times. CDR3 DNA sequence: TGTGCCAGCAGTTTAGAGGTTTGGAGCTCTGGAAACACCATATATTTT. Protein: CASSLEVWSSGNTIYF. The chain has TRBV28 and TRBJ1-3; D unclear. This CDR3 is built from 16 residues. Germline V gene data show CDR1 as MDHEN and CDR2 as SYDVKM. V lost 2 bases and J 0 bases, leaving 11 bases between the germline ends.

This clonotype was found many times. This rearrangement joins TRBV2 to TRBJ1-3; unclear D gene. Per the germline V gene, CDR1 is SNHLY and CDR2 is FYNNEI. The V end was cut by 8 bases, the J end by 2 bases, with 7 bases between. The CDR3 consists of 12 residues. CDR3 bases: TGTGCCAGCGGACCAGCTGGAAACACCATATATTTT. The encoded protein is CASGPAGNTIYF.

The V and J genes are TRBV5-5 and TRBJ2-1; 7 bases fit TRBD1. Germline V lookup: CDR1 SGHKS, CDR2 YYEKEE (reference sequence). After removal of 0 bases from V and 8 bases from J, the junction contained 8 bases not matched to a gene. The CDR3 has 15 residues. As DNA, the CDR3 is TGTGCCAGCAGCTTGGGGCAGGGGGTCTGGGATGAGCAGTTCTTC. Translating gives CASSLGQGVWDEQFF.

The V gene is TRBV20-1, the J gene TRBJ1-1; D gene unclear. Germline CDR1 reads DFQATT; CDR2 reads SNEGSKA (reference sequence). Trimming removed 0 bases from V and 2 bases from J, with 13 bases in between. CDR3 length: 15 amino acids. The DNA for the CDR3 is TGCAGTGCTAGAGACTACCAGGACGTAAACACTGAAGCTTTCTTT. Translated, it gives CSARDYQDVNTEAFF.

The chain combines TRBV9 with TRBJ1-2; no firm D call. V gave up 4 bases and J gave up 12 bases, with 10 bases separating them. Germline-derived CDR1 and CDR2 are SGDLS and YYNGEE. The CDR3 loop spans 10 amino acids. The CDR3 reads CASSPRLDTF. The DNA of the CDR3 is TGTGCCAGCAGCCCAAGACTGGACACCTTC. Variable domain in full (rest from reference TRBV9 and TRBJ1-2): DSGVTQTPKHLITATGQRVTLRCSPRSGDLSVYWYQQSLDQGLQFLIQYYNGEERAKGNILERFSAQQFPDLHSELNLSSLELGDSALYFCASSPRLDTFGSGTRLTVV.

This clonotype has ten or more counts. V and J are TRBV11-1 and TRBJ2-7; D is perhaps TRBD2 (6 bases). Trimming left V 5 bases short and J 2 bases short, with 10 bases between. This CDR3 has 13 amino acids. From germline, CDR1 is SGHAT and CDR2 FQDESV (reference sequence). The CDR3 region is CASSVEGTYEQYF. DNA for the CDR3: TGTGCCAGCAGCGTGGAGGGGACCTACGAGCAGTACTTC.

The J gene is TRBJ1-5, the V gene TRBV27; D gene unclear. CDR1 is MNHEY, CDR2 SMNVEV, per germline (reference sequence). V was trimmed by 10 bases and J by 2 bases, leaving 15 bases between them. CDR3 length: 14 amino acids. This CDR3 reads CATGKGHRNQPQHF. Here the CDR3 DNA reads TGTGCCACCGGTAAAGGGCACCGCAATCAGCCCCAGCATTTT.

This clonotype was counted many times. A junction end diverges from the germline sequence, so it may reflect a read error. The chain carries TRBV12-3 or TRBV12-4 and TRBJ1-1, with a tentative D call TRBD1 (5 bases). The CDR3 spans 13 residues. DNA for the CDR3: TGTGCCAGCAGTCCCCAATTGCAGGGTGAAACTTTCTTT. Translated: CASSPQLQGETFF.

The chain uses TRBV9 and TRBJ2-5, with 10 bases fitting TRBD2. CDR3 size: 15 residues. Trimming at V came to 3 bases and at J to 4 bases, leaving 6 bases not matched to a gene. Germline V gene sequence: CDR1 SGDLS, CDR2 YYNGEE. CDR3 in DNA: TGTGCCAGCAGCGGGGGACTAGCGAGCGGAGAGACCCAGTACTTC. This sequence encodes CASSGGLASGETQYF.

The gene calls are TRBV12-3 or TRBV12-4 and TRBJ2-2; TRBD1 matches at 7 bases. The trim removed 5 bases at V and 7 bases at J, leaving 10 bases unmatched. The length of the CDR3 is 15 residues. The CDR3 DNA sequence: TGTGCCAGCAGTGCCGCGACAGGGCTTGTCGGGGAGCTGTTTTTT. It encodes CASSAATGLVGELFF.

This clonotype was seen at least ten times. Relative to the germline gene, one junction end is altered; a read error may explain this. The CDR3 DNA sequence: TGTGCCAGCAGTGTTCAAGGAGGCACCGGGGAGCTGCTTTTT. This translates into CASSVQGGTGELLF. The gene calls are TRBV6-4 and TRBJ2-2; maybe TRBD2 (5 bases). The CDR3 runs 14 residues. Germline-derived CDR1 and CDR2 are MRHNA and SNTAGT.